The text below deals with one TCR beta chain. Its binding antigen is unknown. Per-nucleotide qualities are absent, and no much larger clonotype sits a single base away. In light of the paper, this sample's time point label describes: about a year on ibrutinib. For TCR beta library preparation, about 2 micrograms of genomic DNA were isolated from cryopreserved PBMCs. Longitudinal blood samples from CLL patients on ibrutinib monotherapy underwent high-throughput TCR beta sequencing. The patients took part in an open-label, single-center phase 2 trial of ibrutinib monotherapy. Each clonotype received, on average, roughly 9.6x coverage in deep resolution sequencing performed on a MiSeq, where the target depth lay between 1 in 1 million and 1 in 200,000 T cells. TCR beta libraries were generated with the immunoSEQ hsTCRB Kit. The source study handled its data this way. Data were analyzed with ImmunoSEQ Data Assistant and ImmunoSEQ Analyzer, with V, D and J genes assigned per IMGT definitions. Clonality, which ranges from 0 to 1, was calculated as one minus the normalized Shannon entropy of productive rearrangement frequencies. Public clonotype analysis was restricted to overrepresented clonotypes comprising at least 0.05% of each patient's repertoire. Roughly 13 age-matched healthy donor repertoires from immuneACCESS were used as controls for clonality. TCRdb obtained this table from immuneACCESS and retained in-frame rearrangements with V and J assigned. These tables miss some clones; where compared with another copy, unresolved V genes account for less than half of the shortfall, and the remainder is unexplained. V and J calls and clone size are copied from that table; D and trimming were computed from the DNA. Counted in this sample were some 140,000 clones; approximately 90% of them appeared once. Of the sample, 11% falls within the top ten clones.

The data originate from a study of cytotoxic CD8 clonotypes in ibrutinib-treated CLL (dated by TCRdb to the early 2020s). The study in broad terms: The cohort included around 15 treatment-naive and eleven to twelve relapsed/refractory patients; roughly 17 were IGHV unmutated. Responses were partial in around 25 patients and complete in 2; after median approximately 66 months follow-up, about 14 stayed in remission and 12 progressed. Samples at response were collected after a median of approximately twelve months of treatment, with a range of about 6 to 40 months. Samples averaged roughly 260,000 productive templates and more than 85,000 productive rearrangements. Longitudinal samples were available for about 30% of the roughly 86 trial participants. Cryopreserved peripheral blood mononuclear cells were collected at three points: before therapy, at response, and at either sustained remission or disease progression. All remission and progressive disease samples were collected while patients were still receiving ibrutinib.

Looking up the germline V gene yields CDR1 SGHNT and CDR2 YENEEA. The trim is 2 bases for V and 3 bases for J, with a gap of 14 bases between the germline ends. The CDR3 sequence holds 16 residues, the cysteine and phenylalanine included. The sequence is cut down to CDR3 DNA, 48 bases in frame from base 1. The full study reports these points: Public clonotypes were rare and either shrank or stayed stable during treatment, and the rise in clonality at ibrutinib response reflected expansion of private clonotypes. Sampling times were not matched between patients in sustained remission and patients whose disease was progressing, and lymph node repertoires were not examined. Baseline clonality was found to be higher than that of age-matched healthy donors and was strongly correlated with circulating CD8+ T-cell counts. Clonality increased at ibrutinib response, stayed stable in sustained remission, and fell back toward baseline at progression.

This TCR derives from a human donor with chronic lymphocytic leukemia. Sequencing used PBMCs, obtained after 12 months of ibrutinib treatment. The sequence is built from TRBV11-3 and TRBJ2-1; the D gene is perhaps TRBD2, from 6 matching bases. The sequenced DNA: TGTGCCAGCAGCTTATATGCGGAGGGCCTCTACAATGAGCAGTTCTTC. This yields the protein CASSLYAEGLYNEQFF.